The 23 T cell receptor beta chains reported below all come from one sample, sequenced in a study of PD-L1 blockade in urothelial cancer. Sequencing used immunoSEQ multiplex PCR; TCRdb keeps in-frame clones, though not all of them. The sample consists of approximately 100,000 clones, approximately 85% of them appearing once. The sample here was PBMCs, taken around atezolizumab (anti-PD-L1) treatment. These receptors came from a man between 45 and 60 years old with urothelial cancer.

The genes are TRBV30 and TRBJ2-1, with a possible D match to TRBD2 (6 bases). Germline assignment: CDR1 GTSNPN and CDR2 SVGIG (reference sequence). V was trimmed by 1 base and J by 5 bases, leaving 21 bases between them. The CDR3 length is 17 residues. As DNA, the CDR3 is TGTGCCTGGAGTGAGGGACTGACGTTTCCTCCAGACAATGAGCAGTTCTTC. Protein product: CAWSEGLTFPPDNEQFF.

The chain has TRBV11-2 and TRBJ1-3, with 9 bases aligning to TRBD1. The CDR3 is made up of 13 amino acids. Per the germline V gene, CDR1 is SGHAT and CDR2 is FQNNGV. After removal of 6 bases from V and 6 bases from J, the junction contained 3 bases not matched to a gene. The CDR3 region has the DNA TGTGCCAGCAGAAGGACAGGGGAAAACACCATATATTTT. This gives the protein CASRRTGENTIYF. The full variable domain, completed using reference TRBV11-2 and TRBJ1-3, is EAGVAQSPRYKIIEKRQSVAFWCNPISGHATLYWYQQILGQGPKLLIQFQNNGVVDDSQLPKDRFSAERLKGVDSTLKIQPAKLEDSAVYLCASRRTGENTIYFGEGSWLTVV.

The rearrangement joins TRBV5-4 to TRBJ1-1; D may be TRBD1 (5 bases). The CDR3 has 13 amino acids. Deletions cut 1 base from V and 8 bases from J, with 12 bases between. Germline lookup yields CDR1 SGHNT and CDR2 YYREEE (reference sequence). The CDR3 loop reads CASSLRGGTEAFF. The CDR3 DNA follows: TGTGCCAGCAGCTTGAGGGGCGGAACCGAAGCTTTCTTT. Full variable domain (remainder filled in from reference TRBV5-4 and TRBJ1-1): ETGVTQSPTHLIKTRGQQVTLRCSSQSGHNTVSWYQQALGQGPQFIFQYYREEENGRGNFPPRFSGLQFPNYSSELNVNALELDDSALYLCASSLRGGTEAFFGQGTRLTVV.

This clone was detected once. This chain connects TRBV28 to TRBJ1-4; D may be TRBD1 (5 bases). Germline values: CDR1 MDHEN, CDR2 SYDVKM. V lost 5 bases and J lost 10, with 20 bases in between. This CDR3 comprises 15 residues. This chain's CDR3 is CASSPPGGGRGKLFF. Here the CDR3 DNA reads TGTGCCAGCAGTCCCCCTGGGGGAGGGCGAGGAAAACTGTTTTTT.

This chain uses TRBV5-1 with TRBJ1-2; D is possibly TRBD1 (5 bases). The CDR3 consists of 16 residues. Germline CDR1 and CDR2: SGHRS and YFSETQ. V lost 7 bases, J lost 4 bases, and 23 bases lay in between. Here the CDR3 reads CASGSFRAGDSYGYTF. CDR3 nucleotides: TGCGCCAGCGGCTCTTTTAGGGCAGGAGACAGCTATGGCTACACCTTC. The full variable domain, rest sourced from reference TRBV5-1 and TRBJ1-2, is KAGVTQTPRYLIKTRGQQVTLSCSPISGHRSVSWYQQTPGQGLQFLFEYFSETQRNKGNFPGRFSGRQFSNSRSEMNVSTLELGDSALYLCASGSFRAGDSYGYTFGSGTRLTVV.

The V and J genes are TRBV10-2 and TRBJ2-7, with 8 nucleotides matching TRBD2. The CDR3 spans 12 residues. The V segment lost 8 bases and the J segment 6 bases; nucleotides outside the gene matches: 6. The V gene's germline CDR1 is WSHSY and CDR2 SAAADI. The CDR3 loop is CASGAGGFEQYF. For the CDR3, the DNA is TGCGCCAGCGGGGCGGGGGGTTTCGAGCAGTACTTC.

The V call is TRBV6-5, the J call TRBJ1-4; a weak D match, TRBD1 (5 bases). The germline V gene encodes CDR1 MNHEY and CDR2 SVGAGI. The CDR3 has 13 residues. Trimming stripped 8 bases from V and 9 bases from J, with 16 bases between. CDR3 loop: CASSNGGSKKLFF. CDR3 sequence (DNA): TGTGCCAGCTCAAATGGGGGGTCCAAAAAACTGTTTTTT.

This clone has a single count. In DNA, the CDR3 is TGTGCCAGCAGTTTATGGCAACAGGGTTCGGCCCTCCACTTT. Translating it yields CASSLWQQGSALHF. The rearrangement links TRBV28 to TRBJ1-6; D possibly corresponds to TRBD1 (6 bases). CDR1 and CDR2 from the germline V gene are MDHEN and SYDVKM. The CDR3 covers 14 residues. Trimming left V 0 bases short and J 14 bases short, with 14 bases between.

The CDR3 reads CASSVEGSNTEAFF. The CDR3, as DNA: TGTGCCAGCAGTGTTGAGGGCTCGAACACTGAAGCTTTCTTT. The chain links TRBV2 to TRBJ1-1; D not resolved. V lost 4 bases and J 1 base, leaving 10 bases between the germline ends. Germline-derived CDR1 and CDR2 are SNHLY and FYNNEI. The CDR3 loop spans 14 amino acids. The full variable domain, in which reference TRBV2 and TRBJ1-1 provide the parts outside the CDR3, is EPEVTQTPSHQVTQMGQEVILRCVPISNHLYFYWYRQILGQKVEFLVSFYNNEISEKSEIFDDQFSVERPDGSNFTLKIRSTKLEDSAMYFCASSVEGSNTEAFFGQGTRLTVV.

The chain uses TRBV4-1 and TRBJ2-7; 7 positions agree with TRBD1. Per the germline V gene, CDR1 is MGHRA and CDR2 is YSYEKL. Trimming at V came to 4 bases and at J to 0 bases, leaving 6 bases not matched to a gene. The CDR3 length is 15 residues. The CDR3 region has the DNA TGCGCCAGCAGCCGGACCGGGACAGCCTCCTACGAGCAGTACTTC. Translated: CASSRTGTASYEQYF.

The chain carries TRBV5-8 and TRBJ1-2, with TRBD1 identical over 7 bases. J lost 4 bases, V lost 1 base, and 1 base had no gene match. This CDR3 has 13 amino acids. Germline V gene lookup returns CDR1 SGHTS and CDR2 YDEGEE. The CDR3 coding sequence is TGTGCCAGCAGCTTGACAGGGGCCTATGGCTACACCTTC. Translation: CASSLTGAYGYTF.

The V and J genes are TRBV7-9 and TRBJ2-1; TRBD2 agrees at 10 bases. The germline V gene encodes CDR1 SEHNR and CDR2 FQNEAQ (reference sequence). The V and J ends lost 1 base and 3 bases, in that order; junction bases with no gene match: 3. The CDR3 runs to 16 residues. For the CDR3, the DNA is TGTGCCAGCAGCTTAGGGACTAGCGGAAACTACAATGAGCAGTTCTTC. This encodes CASSLGTSGNYNEQFF.

This chain links TRBV2 with TRBJ1-1, with no clear D. V was trimmed by 2 bases and J by 10 bases, leaving 11 bases between them. CDR1 and CDR2 from the germline V gene are SNHLY and FYNNEI. CDR3 length: 12 residues. This CDR3 is CASSEWLSGAFF. In nucleotides, the CDR3 is TGTGCCAGCAGTGAATGGCTTTCGGGAGCTTTCTTT.

The CDR3 here is CASSTGTRGTIYF. CDR3 in DNA: TGCGCCAGCAGCACTGGGACTCGTGGCACCATATATTTT. The J gene is TRBJ1-3, the V gene TRBV5-1; weak D call: TRBD1 (5 bases). Per the germline V gene, CDR1 is SGHRS and CDR2 is YFSETQ. This CDR3 has 13 residues. Trimming took 4 bases from V and 9 from J, leaving 14 bases between them.

This clone was detected once. This sequence joins TRBV11-2 and TRBJ2-3, with 9 bases identical to TRBD2. Unmatched junction bases numbered 5, after V lost 0 bases and J lost 4 bases. Germline CDR1 and CDR2: SGHAT and FQNNGV. The CDR3 is made up of 16 amino acids. The CDR3 reads CASSLELAGRADTQYF. For the CDR3, the DNA is TGTGCCAGCAGCTTAGAGCTAGCGGGAAGGGCAGATACGCAGTATTTT.

This clone was recorded once. Written as DNA, the CDR3 is TGTGCCAGCAGCTTAGGCCTAGCGGGAGTCACAGATACGCAGTATTTT. Translating it yields CASSLGLAGVTDTQYF. The chain links TRBV7-9 to TRBJ2-3, with TRBD2 matching 10 bases. V lost 1 base, J lost 2 bases, and 3 bases stayed unmatched. Germline V gene lookup returns CDR1 SEHNR and CDR2 FQNEAQ (reference sequence). This CDR3 spans 16 amino acids.

The chain couples TRBV11-2 to TRBJ2-4, with D perhaps matching TRBD1 (5 bases). The CDR3 contains 14 residues. Trimming took off 1 base at V and 7 bases at J, with 11 bases between the two ends. Germline V lookup: CDR1 SGHAT, CDR2 FQNNGV. The CDR3, as DNA: TGTGCCAGCAGCTTAGTTGTAGGGGTCAACATTCAGTACTTC. Protein sequence: CASSLVVGVNIQYF. Combining the CDR3 with reference TRBV11-2 and TRBJ2-4 gives the whole variable domain EAGVAQSPRYKIIEKRQSVAFWCNPISGHATLYWYQQILGQGPKLLIQFQNNGVVDDSQLPKDRFSAERLKGVDSTLKIQPAKLEDSAVYLCASSLVVGVNIQYFGAGTRLSVL.

The chain joins TRBV29-1 to TRBJ1-1; TRBD1 matches 9 bases. The germline V gene has CDR1 SQVTM and CDR2 ANQGSEA. Trimming took 5 bases from V and 9 from J; bases not matched to a gene: 10. CDR3 size: 13 residues. The CDR3, as DNA: TGCAGCGTTAACATTTTCGGACAGGGGAAAGCTTTCTTT. Its protein product is CSVNIFGQGKAFF.

DNA of the CDR3: TGCGCCAGCAGCGGCGGGAATGTCGGTTTGAACGGTGGCTACACCTTC. It codes for CASSGGNVGLNGGYTF. The chain couples TRBV5-1 to TRBJ1-2; D not certain. The germline V gene has CDR1 SGHRS and CDR2 YFSETQ. The CDR3 sequence is 16 residues long. The ends were cut back, 4 bases at V and 7 bases at J, with 23 bases in the middle.

This chain connects TRBV19 to TRBJ2-4; maybe TRBD1 (6 bases). CDR1 and CDR2 (germline): LNHDA, SQIVND (reference sequence). V shed 5 bases and J shed 0 bases, with 26 bases lying between them. The CDR3 has 20 residues. The CDR3 DNA follows: TGTGCCAGTAGTGGGACCGAGGGGGACCTGTCGTGGGTAGCCAAAAACATTCAGTACTTC. Translation gives CASSGTEGDLSWVAKNIQYF.

The rearrangement links TRBV28 to TRBJ1-4; maybe TRBD1 (6 bases). The germline V gene encodes CDR1 MDHEN and CDR2 SYDVKM. There are 15 residues in the CDR3. V lost 8 bases and J lost 5, with 18 bases in between. The CDR3 sequence is CASGYRVSSNEKLFF. CDR3 nucleotides: TGTGCCAGCGGCTACAGGGTTAGTTCGAATGAAAAACTGTTTTTT.

The V call is TRBV5-1, the J call TRBJ1-3, with D perhaps TRBD1 (6 bases). Germline V gene sequence: CDR1 SGHRS, CDR2 YFSETQ. V shed 7 bases and J shed 4 bases, with 18 bases lying between them. The CDR3 runs to 15 residues. The CDR3 reads CASGEQLGAGNTIYF. The CDR3 nucleotides read TGCGCCAGCGGGGAACAGCTGGGGGCAGGAAACACCATATATTTT.

This chain uses TRBV30 with TRBJ1-1; maybe TRBD1 (5 bases). The CDR3 loop spans 15 amino acids. Per the germline V gene, CDR1 is GTSNPN and CDR2 is SVGIG (reference sequence). Trimming took 1 base from V and 4 from J, leaving 16 bases between them. Here the CDR3 DNA reads TGTGCCTGGAGTGCTGGGGCGCGGTTTTCCACTGAAGCTTTCTTT. This codes for CAWSAGARFSTEAFF.